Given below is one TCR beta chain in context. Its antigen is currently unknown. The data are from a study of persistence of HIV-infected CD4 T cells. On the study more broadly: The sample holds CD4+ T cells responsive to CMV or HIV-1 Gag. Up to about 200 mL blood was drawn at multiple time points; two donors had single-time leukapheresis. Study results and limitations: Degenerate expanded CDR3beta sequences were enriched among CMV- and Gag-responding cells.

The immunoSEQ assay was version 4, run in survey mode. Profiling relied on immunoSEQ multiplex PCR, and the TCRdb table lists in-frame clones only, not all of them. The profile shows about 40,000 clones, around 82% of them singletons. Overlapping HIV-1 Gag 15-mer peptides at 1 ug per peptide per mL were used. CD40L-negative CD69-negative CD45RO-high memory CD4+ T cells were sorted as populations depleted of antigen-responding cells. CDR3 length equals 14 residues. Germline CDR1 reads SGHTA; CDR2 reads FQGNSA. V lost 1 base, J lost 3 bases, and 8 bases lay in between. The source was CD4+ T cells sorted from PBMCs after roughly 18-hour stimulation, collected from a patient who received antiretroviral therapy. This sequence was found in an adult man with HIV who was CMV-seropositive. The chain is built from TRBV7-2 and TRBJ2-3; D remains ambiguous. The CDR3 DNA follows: TGTGCCAGCAGCTTAGAGCCAGTGACAGATACGCAGTATTTT. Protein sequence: CASSLEPVTDTQYF.